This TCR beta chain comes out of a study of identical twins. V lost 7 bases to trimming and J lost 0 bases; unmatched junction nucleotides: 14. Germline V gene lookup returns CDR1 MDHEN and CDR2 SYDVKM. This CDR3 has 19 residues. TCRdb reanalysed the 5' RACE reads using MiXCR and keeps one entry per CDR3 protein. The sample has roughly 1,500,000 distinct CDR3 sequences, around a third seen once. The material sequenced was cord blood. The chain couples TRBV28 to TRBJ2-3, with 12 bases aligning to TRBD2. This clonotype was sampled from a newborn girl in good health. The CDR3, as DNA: TGTGCCAGCACCCTAAGGTTCGCTAGCGGGAGGGATAGCACAGATACGCAGTATTTT. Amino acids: CASTLRFASGRDSTDTQYF.